The sequence of this TCR beta chain was determined in a study of T-cell memory formation after mild COVID-19. Findings and limits, study-wide: Clones that contracted clustered mainly in CM and EM if CD4+ and in EMRA if CD8+.

Constant-segment-primed 5'RACE gave TCR alpha and TCR beta cDNA libraries with sample barcodes and UMIs. One entry per CDR3 protein, called by TCRdb with MiXCR from the 5' RACE reads. The sample records 150,000 to 200,000 distinct CDR3 sequences, 31% being singletons. This clonotype was detected a few times. Its antigen is still unknown. The CDR3 totals 18 residues. CDR1 and CDR2 from the germline V gene are SGHVS and FNYEAQ. The ends were cut back, 5 bases at V and 2 bases at J, with 21 bases in the middle. Sequencing input: PBMCs or a T cell subset sorted from them (not recorded which). The receptor was derived from an adult woman who had mild COVID-19 (a few samples of this study predate the infection). Cell type and time point are not known. The chain recombines TRBV7-6 with TRBJ2-2; TRBD2 is a possible D gene (6 bases). CDR3 in DNA: TGTGCCAGCAGCCTGAGGGGAGGCATAATCCTAAACACCGGGGAGCTGTTTTTT. It encodes CASSLRGGIILNTGELFF. Combining the CDR3 with reference TRBV7-6 and TRBJ2-2 gives the whole variable domain GAGVSQSPRYKVTKRGQDVALRCDPISGHVSLYWYRQALGQGPEFLTYFNYEAQQDKSGLPNDRFSAERPEGSISTLTIQRTEQRDSAMYRCASSLRGGIILNTGELFFGEGSRLTVL.